Below are 3 T cell receptor beta chains sequenced from a single sample in a study of blood T cell repertoires in COVID-19. Repertoires were generated with immunoSEQ multiplex PCR, while TCRdb's copy carries only in-frame clones and drops some. The data hold over 130,000 clones, with about 81% observed a single time. The sequencing input was peripheral blood. Receptors were obtained from a woman of 80 years or more with acute or convalescent COVID-19.

This chain connects TRBV11-2 to TRBJ2-7; TRBD1 matches 7 bases. V lost 5 bases and J lost 6; bases outside the gene matches: 7. The CDR3 contains 13 residues. Germline V CDR1 and CDR2: SGHAT, FQNNGV. CDR3 protein: CASSLERGREQYF. The CDR3 DNA is TGTGCCAGCAGCCTGGAAAGGGGGCGCGAGCAGTACTTC.

V usage is TRBV3-1 (or the pseudogene TRBV3-2) and J usage is TRBJ2-7; D gene unclear. Trimming pared 1 base from V and 1 base from J, leaving 8 bases between. Germline CDR1 LGHDT, CDR2 YNNKEL (reference sequence). The CDR3 consists of 14 residues. The CDR3 reads CASSQVTASYEQYF. Written as DNA, the CDR3 is TGTGCCAGCAGCCAAGTTACAGCTTCCTACGAGCAGTACTTC.

A remark on this clone: Other DNA variants within this sample encode the same CDR3. This rearrangement joins TRBV21-1 to TRBJ2-7; TRBD1, as called in the table, went unchecked against the DNA. TRBV21-1 is tagged as a pseudogene. The CDR3 has 17 amino acids. Here the CDR3 reads CASSNSWLWDRGDEQYF. CDR3 sequence (DNA): TGCGCCAGCAGCAATTCATGGCTTTGGGACAGGGGCGACGAGCAGTACTTC.